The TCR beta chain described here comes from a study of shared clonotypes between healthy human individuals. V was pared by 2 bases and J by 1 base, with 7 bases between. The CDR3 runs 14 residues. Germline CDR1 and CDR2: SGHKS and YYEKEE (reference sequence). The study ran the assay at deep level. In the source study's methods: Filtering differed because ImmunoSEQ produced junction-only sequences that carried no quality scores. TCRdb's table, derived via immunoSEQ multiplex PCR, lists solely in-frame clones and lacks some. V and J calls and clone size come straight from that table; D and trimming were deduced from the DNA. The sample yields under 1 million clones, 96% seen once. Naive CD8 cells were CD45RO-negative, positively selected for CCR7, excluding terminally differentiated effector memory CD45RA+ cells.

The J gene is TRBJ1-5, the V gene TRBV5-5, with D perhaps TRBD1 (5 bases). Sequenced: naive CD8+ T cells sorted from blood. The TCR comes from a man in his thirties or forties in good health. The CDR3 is CASSFWDSNQPQHF. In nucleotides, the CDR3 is TGTGCCAGCAGCTTCTGGGACAGCAATCAGCCCCAGCATTTT.